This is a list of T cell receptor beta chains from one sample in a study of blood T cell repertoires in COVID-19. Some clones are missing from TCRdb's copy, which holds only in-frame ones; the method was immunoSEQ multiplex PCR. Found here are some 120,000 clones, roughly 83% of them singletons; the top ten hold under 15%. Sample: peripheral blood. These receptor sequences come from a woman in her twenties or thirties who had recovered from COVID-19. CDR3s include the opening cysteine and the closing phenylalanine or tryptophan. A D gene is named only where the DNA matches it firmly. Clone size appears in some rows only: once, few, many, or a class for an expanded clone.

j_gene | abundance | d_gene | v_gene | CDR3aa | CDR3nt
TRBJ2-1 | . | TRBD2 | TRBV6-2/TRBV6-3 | CASSYPQPGLADYNEQFF | TGTGCCAGCAGTTACCCCCAACCGGGACTAGCGGATTACAATGAGCAGTTCTTC
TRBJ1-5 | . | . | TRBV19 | CASRSRNQPQHF | TGTGCCAGTAGATCTCGCAATCAGCCCCAGCATTTT
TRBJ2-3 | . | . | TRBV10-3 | CAIGEPGERSTDTQYF | TGTGCCATCGGGGAACCGGGAGAACGGTCTACAGATACGCAGTATTTT
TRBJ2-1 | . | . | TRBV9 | CASSVVQRAGEQFF | TGTGCCAGCAGCGTAGTCCAGCGGGCGGGTGAGCAGTTCTTC
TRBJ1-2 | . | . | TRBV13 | CASSLDFQPGETF | TGTGCCAGCAGCTTAGATTTTCAACCAGGTGAAACCTTC
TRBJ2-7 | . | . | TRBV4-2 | CASSQGGGGKSYEQYF | TGTGCCAGCAGCCAAGGTGGGGGCGGAAAATCCTACGAGCAGTACTTC
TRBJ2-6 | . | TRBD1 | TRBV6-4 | CASSEVGTGFSGANVLTF | TGTGCCAGCAGTGAAGTTGGGACAGGGTTCTCTGGGGCCAACGTCCTGACTTTC
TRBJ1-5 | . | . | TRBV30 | CAWSREPGAQPQHF | TGTGCCTGGAGTAGAGAGCCTGGGGCCCAGCCCCAGCATTTT
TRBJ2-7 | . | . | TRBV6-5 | CASSFRGSEQYF | TGTGCCAGCAGTTTCAGGGGATCCGAGCAGTACTTC
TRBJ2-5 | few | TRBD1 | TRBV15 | CATSLRRDRGYQETQYF | TGTGCCACCAGCTTAAGACGGGACAGGGGGTACCAAGAGACCCAGTACTTC
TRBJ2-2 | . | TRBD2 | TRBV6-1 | CASSDSSRTSANTGELFF | TGTGCCAGCAGTGATTCGTCTAGGACTAGCGCGAACACCGGGGAGCTGTTTTTT
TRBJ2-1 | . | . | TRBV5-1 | CASSLAEGAGISYNEQFF | TGCGCCAGCAGCTTGGCCGAAGGGGCGGGGATCTCCTACAATGAGCAGTTCTTC
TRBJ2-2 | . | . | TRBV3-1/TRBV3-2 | CASSTNTGELFF | TGTGCCAGCAGCACAAACACCGGGGAGCTGTTTTTT
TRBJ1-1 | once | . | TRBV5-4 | CASSLANQGYTEAFF | TGTGCCAGCAGCTTGGCTAACCAGGGTTACACTGAAGCTTTCTTT
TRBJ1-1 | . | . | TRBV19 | CASSSPPGHRTEAFF | TGTGCCAGTAGTTCTCCTCCGGGACATCGGACTGAAGCTTTCTTT
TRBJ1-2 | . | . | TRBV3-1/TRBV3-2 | CASSQDPRGYGYTF | TGTGCCAGCAGCCAAGATCCCCGGGGCTATGGCTACACCTTC
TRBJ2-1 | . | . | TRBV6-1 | CASSEGDGGYNEQFF | TGTGCCAGCAGTGAAGGGGACGGGGGCTACAATGAGCAGTTCTTC
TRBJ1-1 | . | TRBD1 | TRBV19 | CASSPSTGDTEAFF | TGTGCCAGTAGTCCCTCGACAGGGGACACTGAAGCTTTCTTT
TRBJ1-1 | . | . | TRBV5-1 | CASSLYRLNTEAFF | TGCGCCAGCAGCTTATACAGATTGAACACTGAAGCTTTCTTT
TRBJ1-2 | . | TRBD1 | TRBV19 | CASTPRGLGPTGVGYTF | TGTGCCAGTACCCCACGGGGCCTGGGGCCGACAGGGGTTGGCTACACCTTC
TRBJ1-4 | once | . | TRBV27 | CANPQGEANEKLFF | TGTGCCAACCCGCAGGGCGAAGCTAATGAAAAACTGTTTTTT
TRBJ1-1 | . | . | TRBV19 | CASSIAPDTEAFF | TGTGCCAGTAGTATCGCACCGGACACTGAAGCTTTCTTT
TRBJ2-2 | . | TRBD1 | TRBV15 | CATSIDRVNTGELFF | TGTGCCACCAGTATAGACAGGGTCAACACCGGGGAGCTGTTTTTT
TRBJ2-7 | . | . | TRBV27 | CASSSNLWSDFYEQYF | TGTGCCAGCAGTTCGAACTTATGGAGCGACTTCTACGAGCAGTACTTC
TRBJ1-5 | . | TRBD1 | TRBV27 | CASSSDRVGGNQPQHF | TGTGCCAGCTCCTCCGACAGGGTAGGGGGCAATCAGCCCCAGCATTTT
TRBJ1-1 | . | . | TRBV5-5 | CASSLALQGPDTEAFF | TGTGCCAGCAGCTTGGCACTCCAGGGGCCTGACACTGAAGCTTTCTTT